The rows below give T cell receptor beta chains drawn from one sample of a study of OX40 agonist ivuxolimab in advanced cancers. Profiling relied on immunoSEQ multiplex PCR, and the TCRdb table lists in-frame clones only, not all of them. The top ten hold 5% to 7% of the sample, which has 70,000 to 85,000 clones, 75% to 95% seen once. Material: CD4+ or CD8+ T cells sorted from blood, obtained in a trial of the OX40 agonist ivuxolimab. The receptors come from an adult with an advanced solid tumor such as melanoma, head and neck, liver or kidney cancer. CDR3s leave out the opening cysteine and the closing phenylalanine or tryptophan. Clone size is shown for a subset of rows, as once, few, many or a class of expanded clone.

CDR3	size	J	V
ASSAGDLTYEQY	.	TRBJ2-7	TRBV9
ASRPTGGGQPQH	.	TRBJ1-5	TRBV28
ASSQESPRTEAF	.	TRBJ1-1	TRBV4-3
ASSFRGAGEQF	.	TRBJ2-1	TRBV27
ASSPGLAGVGTDTQY	.	TRBJ2-3	TRBV28
ASSSRTQETQY	.	TRBJ2-5	TRBV11-2
ASSLGEGSYEQY	.	TRBJ2-7	TRBV7-6
ASSFGGVDVNYGYT	.	TRBJ1-2	TRBV11-2
ATTTSGSNEQF	.	TRBJ2-1	TRBV19
SVEDPGTSGDEQY	.	TRBJ2-7	TRBV29-1
ASSFLLHPYEQY	.	TRBJ2-7	TRBV27
ASTRGYEQY	.	TRBJ2-7	TRBV6-4
ASSSDRGDTGELF	.	TRBJ2-2	TRBV27
ASSVVGGGDDEQY	.	TRBJ2-7	TRBV9
ASSPDRVGYEQY	.	TRBJ2-7	TRBV7-6
ASSFNSGNTIY	once	TRBJ1-3	TRBV28
ASSGDDFKLF	.	TRBJ1-4	TRBV9
ASSVGGGLAGYSPTDTQY	.	TRBJ2-3	TRBV9
ASSPRDTSGTQY	.	TRBJ2-5	TRBV7-6
ASRKDGGPTNEKLF	.	TRBJ1-4	TRBV6-6
ASSETQGTLEKLF	.	TRBJ1-4	TRBV7-8
ASSLAGSNYGYT	.	TRBJ1-2	TRBV5-4
ASSLVGGNQPQH	.	TRBJ1-5	TRBV5-1
ASSLVAGGSGNTIY	.	TRBJ1-3	TRBV7-9
ASRPGTGTEQF	.	TRBJ2-1	TRBV27
ASRGLVPSSYNEQF	.	TRBJ2-1	TRBV28